A selection of T cell receptor beta chains follows, all from one sample in a study of OX40 agonist ivuxolimab in advanced cancers. Sequencing used immunoSEQ multiplex PCR; TCRdb keeps in-frame clones, though not all of them. The sample holds tens of thousands of clones, roughly 86% seen once. This specimen was CD4+ or CD8+ T cells sorted from blood, taken in a trial of the OX40 agonist ivuxolimab. The source of these receptors is an adult with an advanced solid tumor such as melanoma, head and neck, liver or kidney cancer. Both conserved end residues are part of each CDR3. Fields, in order: clone size, J gene, D gene, V gene, CDR3 DNA, CDR3 protein. A D gene is named only where the DNA matches it firmly. Not all rows give a size; the values are once, few, many and, for expanded clones, a class.

abundance: -; j_gene: TRBJ1-1; d_gene: -; v_gene: TRBV7-2; CDR3nt: TGTGCCAGCAGCTCCGCGCGCCCTCCAAACGCTTTCTTT; CDR3aa: CASSSARPPNAFF
abundance: -; j_gene: TRBJ1-3; d_gene: -; v_gene: TRBV7-9; CDR3nt: TGTGCCAGCAGCTTGTACGGGGGTTTCGGTGGAAACACCATATATTTT; CDR3aa: CASSLYGGFGGNTIYF
abundance: few; j_gene: TRBJ1-6; d_gene: TRBD1; v_gene: TRBV19; CDR3nt: TGTGCCAGTAGAGGGCAGGGGGCCAGTGATTCACCCCTCCACTTT; CDR3aa: CASRGQGASDSPLHF
abundance: -; j_gene: TRBJ1-4; d_gene: -; v_gene: TRBV2; CDR3nt: TGTGCCAGCAGATTTAGCACGATAAGAGACGAAAAACTGTTTTTT; CDR3aa: CASRFSTIRDEKLFF
abundance: -; j_gene: TRBJ1-3; d_gene: -; v_gene: TRBV4-2; CDR3nt: TGTGCCAGCAGCCAAGATCGGCCACAGTCGTTTGGAAACACCATATATTTT; CDR3aa: CASSQDRPQSFGNTIYF
abundance: -; j_gene: TRBJ2-7; d_gene: -; v_gene: TRBV5-5; CDR3nt: TGTGCCAGCAGCGCGACCAGGATCACCTACGAGCAGTACTTC; CDR3aa: CASSATRITYEQYF
abundance: -; j_gene: TRBJ2-5; d_gene: -; v_gene: TRBV18; CDR3nt: TGTGCCAGCTCACCCCGGGACACTGGGGGAGAGACCCAGTACTTC; CDR3aa: CASSPRDTGGETQYF
abundance: -; j_gene: TRBJ2-5; d_gene: -; v_gene: TRBV7-9; CDR3nt: TGTGCCAGCAGCTCCGACCTCGGGACCCAGTACTTC; CDR3aa: CASSSDLGTQYF
abundance: -; j_gene: TRBJ1-1; d_gene: -; v_gene: TRBV5-1; CDR3nt: TGCGCCAGCAGCTTGAGTTATTACGACACTGAAGCTTTCTTT; CDR3aa: CASSLSYYDTEAFF
abundance: -; j_gene: TRBJ2-7; d_gene: -; v_gene: TRBV5-6; CDR3nt: TGTGCCAGCAGCTTGCTTTTACAGTTCAAGACGGAATACGAGCAGTACTTC; CDR3aa: CASSLLLQFKTEYEQYF
abundance: -; j_gene: TRBJ2-3; d_gene: -; v_gene: TRBV7-8; CDR3nt: TGTGCCAGCAACTCCTCCCCCGGTCCCACAGATACGCAGTATTTT; CDR3aa: CASNSSPGPTDTQYF
abundance: -; j_gene: TRBJ2-2; d_gene: -; v_gene: TRBV10-3; CDR3nt: TGTGCCATCAGTGATAATAGGGACACCGGGGAGCTGTTTTTT; CDR3aa: CAISDNRDTGELFF
abundance: -; j_gene: TRBJ2-1; d_gene: -; v_gene: TRBV28; CDR3nt: TGTGCCAGCAGTGCTGGCTCCTACAATGAGCAGTTCTTC; CDR3aa: CASSAGSYNEQFF
abundance: -; j_gene: TRBJ1-2; d_gene: -; v_gene: TRBV28; CDR3nt: TGTGCCAGCATCAAGCGGGGACGAATACTATGGGCTGGCTACACCTTC; CDR3aa: CASIKRGRILWAGYTF
abundance: few; j_gene: TRBJ1-1; d_gene: -; v_gene: TRBV29-1; CDR3nt: TGCAGCGTTGATGGGGCCGGAGAAGCTTTCTTT; CDR3aa: CSVDGAGEAFF
abundance: -; j_gene: TRBJ2-5; d_gene: TRBD2; v_gene: TRBV7-3; CDR3nt: TGTGCCAGCAGCTCGGGACTAGCGGGGCACCAAGAGACCCAGTACTTC; CDR3aa: CASSSGLAGHQETQYF
abundance: few; j_gene: TRBJ2-3; d_gene: TRBD1; v_gene: TRBV29-1; CDR3nt: TGCAGCGTCCAAGGGAGGACAGGGTACACAGATACGCAGTATTTT; CDR3aa: CSVQGRTGYTDTQYF
abundance: -; j_gene: TRBJ2-7; d_gene: TRBD2; v_gene: TRBV2; CDR3nt: TGTGCCAGCAGTGGATCCAGCGGGGCCTACGAGCAGTACTTC; CDR3aa: CASSGSSGAYEQYF
abundance: -; j_gene: TRBJ1-2; d_gene: -; v_gene: TRBV6-4; CDR3nt: TGTGCCAGCAGTGACTTCTTAAGACCGGGCTCTTTCACCTTC; CDR3aa: CASSDFLRPGSFTF
abundance: -; j_gene: TRBJ2-7; d_gene: -; v_gene: TRBV5-1; CDR3nt: TGCGCCAGCAGCTTGGCTTCAGGGACCCCTAGGTACGAGCAGTACTTC; CDR3aa: CASSLASGTPRYEQYF
abundance: -; j_gene: TRBJ1-3; d_gene: TRBD1; v_gene: TRBV4-2; CDR3nt: TGTGCCAGCAGCCAATATGGGACAGGTCCTGGAAACACCATATATTTT; CDR3aa: CASSQYGTGPGNTIYF
abundance: -; j_gene: TRBJ1-5; d_gene: -; v_gene: TRBV6-1; CDR3nt: TGTGCCAGCAGTTCGGGACGGACCAATCAGCCCCAGCATTTT; CDR3aa: CASSSGRTNQPQHF
abundance: -; j_gene: TRBJ1-2; d_gene: TRBD1; v_gene: TRBV5-1; CDR3nt: TGCGCCAGCAGCTTGCCGGGACAGCAAAACTATGGCTACACCTTC; CDR3aa: CASSLPGQQNYGYTF
abundance: -; j_gene: TRBJ1-1; d_gene: -; v_gene: TRBV6-1; CDR3nt: TGTGCCAGCACGGCAGGACCGAACACTGAAGCTTTCTTT; CDR3aa: CASTAGPNTEAFF
abundance: -; j_gene: TRBJ1-1; d_gene: -; v_gene: TRBV6-5; CDR3nt: TGTGCCAGCAGTTACGTCCAGGACCGCATGAACACTGAAGCTTTCTTT; CDR3aa: CASSYVQDRMNTEAFF
abundance: -; j_gene: TRBJ2-5; d_gene: TRBD2; v_gene: TRBV10-1; CDR3nt: TGCGCCAGCAGTGACCGTCCCGGAGCGGGGGAAGAGACCCAGTACTTC; CDR3aa: CASSDRPGAGEETQYF
abundance: once; j_gene: TRBJ2-3; d_gene: TRBD2; v_gene: TRBV7-2; CDR3nt: TGTGCCAGCAGCTTAGTAGCGGGGGAAACAGATACGCAGTATTTT; CDR3aa: CASSLVAGETDTQYF
abundance: -; j_gene: TRBJ2-5; d_gene: -; v_gene: TRBV14; CDR3nt: TGTGCCAGCAGTCGTAACGGACATAAAGAGACCCAGTACTTC; CDR3aa: CASSRNGHKETQYF